This T cell receptor beta chain was recovered during a study of T cell repertoires in cytomegalovirus infection. The wider study: Newly reported HLA-C-restricted and thoroughly characterized HLA-B-restricted CMV epitopes were employed. Signatures in public TCR beta sequences pointed to both CMV infection and matching HLA type. Points from the study as a whole: Cumulative frequency of public TCR beta families picked out carriers of CMV plus the relevant HLA.

In this sample, this clonotype turned up a few times. The antigen is not known. TCRdb analysed the reads with MiXCR anew, one entry per CDR3 protein. The sample lists some 920,000 distinct CDR3 sequences; approximately 30% were seen once. This CDR3 spans 14 amino acids. Germline loops: CDR1 MNHEY, CDR2 SVGEGT. Germline trimming cut 5 bases from V and 2 bases from J; bases unmatched to any gene: 4. The rearrangement joins TRBV6-2 or TRBV6-3 to TRBJ2-7; TRBD2 matches at 9 bases. This sequence was found in a human donor in good health (CMV status not recorded). Some clones in this sample may be carry-over from other donors' samples. The material sequenced was cultured CD8+ T cells from PBMCs, taken from culture after CMV antigen stimulation. The CDR3 spells CASSKLAGTYEQYF. The CDR3 bases are TGTGCCAGCAGTAAACTAGCGGGTACCTACGAGCAGTACTTC.